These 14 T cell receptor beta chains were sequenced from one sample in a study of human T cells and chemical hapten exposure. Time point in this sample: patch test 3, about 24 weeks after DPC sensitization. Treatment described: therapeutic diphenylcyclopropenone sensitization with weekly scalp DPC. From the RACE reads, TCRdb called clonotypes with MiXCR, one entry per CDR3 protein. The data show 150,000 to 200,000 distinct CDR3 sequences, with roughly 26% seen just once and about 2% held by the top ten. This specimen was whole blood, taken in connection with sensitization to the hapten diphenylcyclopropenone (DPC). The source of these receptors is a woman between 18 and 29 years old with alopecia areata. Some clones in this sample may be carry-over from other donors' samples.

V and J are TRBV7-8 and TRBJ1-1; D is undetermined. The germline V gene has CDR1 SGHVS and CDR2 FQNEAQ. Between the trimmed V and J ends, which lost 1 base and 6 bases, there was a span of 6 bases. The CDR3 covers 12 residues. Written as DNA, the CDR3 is TGTGCCAGCAGCTTAGGACGCCCTGAAGCTTTCTTT. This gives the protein CASSLGRPEAFF. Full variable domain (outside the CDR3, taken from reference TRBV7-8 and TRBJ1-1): GAGVSQSPRYKVAKRGQDVALRCDPISGHVSLFWYQQALGQGPEFLTYFQNEAQLDKSGLPSDRFFAERPEGSVSTLKIQRTQQEDSAVYLCASSLGRPEAFFGQGTRLTVV.

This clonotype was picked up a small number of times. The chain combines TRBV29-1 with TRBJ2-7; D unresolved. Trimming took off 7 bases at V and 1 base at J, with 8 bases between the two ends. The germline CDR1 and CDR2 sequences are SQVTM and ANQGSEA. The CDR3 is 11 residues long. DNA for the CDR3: TGCAGCGCCTACGAATCCTACGAGCAGTACTTC. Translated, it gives CSAYESYEQYF.

The CDR3 DNA follows: TGTGCCAGCAGCGTAGAAGCGGGGGCGAACACCGGGGAGCTGTTTTTT. Translation: CASSVEAGANTGELFF. The chain is built from TRBV9 and TRBJ2-2; TRBD2 matches at 8 bases. Germline V CDR1 and CDR2: SGDLS, YYNGEE. The CDR3 consists of 16 residues. V shed 0 bases and J 0 bases; nucleotides not matched to a gene: 1.

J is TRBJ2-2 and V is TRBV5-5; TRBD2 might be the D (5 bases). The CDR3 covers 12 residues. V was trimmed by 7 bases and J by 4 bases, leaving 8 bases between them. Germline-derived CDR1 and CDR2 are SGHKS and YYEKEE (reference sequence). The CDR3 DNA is TGTGCCAGCTCGGGGATCACCGGGGAGCTGTTTTTT. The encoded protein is CASSGITGELFF. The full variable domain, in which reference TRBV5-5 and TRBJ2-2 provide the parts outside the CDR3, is DAGVTQSPTHLIKTRGQQVTLRCSPISGHKSVSWYQQVLGQGPQFIFQYYEKEERGRGNFPDRFSARQFPNYSSELNVNALLLGDSALYLCASSGITGELFFGEGSRLTVL.

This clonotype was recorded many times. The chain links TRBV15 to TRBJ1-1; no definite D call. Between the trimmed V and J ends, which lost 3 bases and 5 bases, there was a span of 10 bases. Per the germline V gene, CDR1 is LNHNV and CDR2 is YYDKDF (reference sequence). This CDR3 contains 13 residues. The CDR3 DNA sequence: TGTGCCACCAGCAGTAGTAGGAGGACTGAAGCTTTCTTT. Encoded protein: CATSSSRRTEAFF.

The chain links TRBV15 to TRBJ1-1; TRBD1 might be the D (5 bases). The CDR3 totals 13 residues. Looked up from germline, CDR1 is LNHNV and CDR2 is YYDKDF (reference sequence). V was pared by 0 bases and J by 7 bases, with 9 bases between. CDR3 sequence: CATSRDWGSEAFF. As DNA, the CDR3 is TGTGCCACCAGCAGAGATTGGGGCAGTGAAGCTTTCTTT.

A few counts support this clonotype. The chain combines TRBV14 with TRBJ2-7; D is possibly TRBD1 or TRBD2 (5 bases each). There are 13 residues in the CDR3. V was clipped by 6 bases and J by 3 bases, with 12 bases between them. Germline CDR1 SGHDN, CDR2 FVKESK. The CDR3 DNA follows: TGTGCCAGCAGGCCAGGGAGAGACTACGAGCAGTACTTC. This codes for CASRPGRDYEQYF.

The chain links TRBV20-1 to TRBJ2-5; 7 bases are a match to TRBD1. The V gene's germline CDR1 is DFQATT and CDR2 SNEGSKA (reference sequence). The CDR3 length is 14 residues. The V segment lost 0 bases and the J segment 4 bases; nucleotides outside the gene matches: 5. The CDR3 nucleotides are TGCAGTGCTAGAGATGAGACAGGGAGAGAGACCCAGTACTTC. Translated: CSARDETGRETQYF.

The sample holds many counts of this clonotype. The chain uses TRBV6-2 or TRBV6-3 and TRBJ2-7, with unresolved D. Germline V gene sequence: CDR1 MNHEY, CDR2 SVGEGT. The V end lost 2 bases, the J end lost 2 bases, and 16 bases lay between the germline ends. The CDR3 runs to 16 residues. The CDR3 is CASSYGEGRWAYEQYF. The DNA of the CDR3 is TGTGCCAGCAGTTACGGTGAAGGAAGGTGGGCCTACGAGCAGTACTTC.

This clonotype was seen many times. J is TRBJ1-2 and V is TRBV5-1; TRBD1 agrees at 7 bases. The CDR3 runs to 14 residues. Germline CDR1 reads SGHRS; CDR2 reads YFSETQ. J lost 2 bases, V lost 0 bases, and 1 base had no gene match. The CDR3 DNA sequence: TGCGCCAGCAGCTTGGAACAGGGGAACTATGGCTACACCTTC. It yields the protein CASSLEQGNYGYTF.

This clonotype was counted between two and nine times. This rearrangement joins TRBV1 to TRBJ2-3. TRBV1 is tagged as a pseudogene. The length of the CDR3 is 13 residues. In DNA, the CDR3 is TGCACCAGCAGCCTGCTACCCCCAGATACGCAGTATTTT. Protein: CTSSLLPPDTQYF.

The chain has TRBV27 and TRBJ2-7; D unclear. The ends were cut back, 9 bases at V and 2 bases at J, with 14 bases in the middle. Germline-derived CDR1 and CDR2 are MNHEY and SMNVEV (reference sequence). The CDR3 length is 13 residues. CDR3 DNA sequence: TGTGCCAGAGGCCGGAACCTGCCCTACGAGCAGTACTTC. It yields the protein CARGRNLPYEQYF.

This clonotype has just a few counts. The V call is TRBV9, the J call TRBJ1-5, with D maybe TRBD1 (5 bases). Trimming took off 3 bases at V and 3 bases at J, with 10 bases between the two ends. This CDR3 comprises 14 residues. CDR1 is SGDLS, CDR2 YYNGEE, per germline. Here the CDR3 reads CASSADSANQPQHF. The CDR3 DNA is TGTGCCAGCAGCGCTGACAGTGCCAATCAGCCCCAGCATTTT.

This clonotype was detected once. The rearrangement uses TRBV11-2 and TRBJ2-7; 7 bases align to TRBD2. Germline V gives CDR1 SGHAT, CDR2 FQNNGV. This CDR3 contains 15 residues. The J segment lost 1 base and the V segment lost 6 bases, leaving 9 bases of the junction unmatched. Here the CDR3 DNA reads TGTGCCAGCAGTCAGCTCACCGGGGGGTCCTACGAGCAGTACTTC. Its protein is CASSQLTGGSYEQYF.